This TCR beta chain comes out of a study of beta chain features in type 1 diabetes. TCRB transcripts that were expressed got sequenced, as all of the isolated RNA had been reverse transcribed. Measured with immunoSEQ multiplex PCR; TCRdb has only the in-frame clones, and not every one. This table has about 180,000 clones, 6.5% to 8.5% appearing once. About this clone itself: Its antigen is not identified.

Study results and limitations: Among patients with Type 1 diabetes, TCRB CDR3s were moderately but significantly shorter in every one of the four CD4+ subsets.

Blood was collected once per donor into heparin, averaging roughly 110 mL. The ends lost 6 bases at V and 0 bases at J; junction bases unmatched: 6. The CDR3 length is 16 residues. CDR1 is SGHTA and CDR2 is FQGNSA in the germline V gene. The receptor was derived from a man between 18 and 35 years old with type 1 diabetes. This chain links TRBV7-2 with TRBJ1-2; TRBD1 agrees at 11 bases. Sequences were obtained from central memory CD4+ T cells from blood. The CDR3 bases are TGTGCCAGCAGTCGGACAGGGGGCTTCTCTAACTATGGCTACACCTTC. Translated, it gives CASSRTGGFSNYGYTF.